The 11 T cell receptor beta chains below all came from one sample that was sequenced in a study of cytomegalovirus exposure and HLA in healthy donors. The method was immunoSEQ multiplex PCR; TCRdb's version includes in-frame clones alone and lacks a portion of them. The sample consists of about 280,000 clones, around 86% of them appearing once. The sequenced sample was PBMCs. Every receptor here comes from a woman aged 18-29 years in good health and CMV-seronegative.

CDR3 amino acids: CATSRLRDRVVQPQHF. CDR3 sequence (DNA): TGTGCCACCAGCAGGCTCCGGGACAGGGTCGTTCAGCCCCAGCATTTT. This rearrangement joins TRBV15 to TRBJ1-5; 9 bases are shared with TRBD1. CDR3 length: 16 amino acids. Germline V CDR1 and CDR2: LNHNV, YYDKDF (reference sequence). Trimming at V came to 3 bases and at J to 6 bases, leaving 9 bases not matched to a gene.

The chain carries TRBV13 and TRBJ1-1; D gene ambiguous. There are 17 residues in the CDR3. The germline V and J ends were trimmed by 1 base and 0 bases, with 15 bases remaining between them. The germline V gene encodes CDR1 PRHDT and CDR2 FYEKMQ (reference sequence). In nucleotides, the CDR3 is TGTGCCAGCAGCTTAGTGCCCACAGTGATGATGAACACTGAAGCTTTCTTT. This translates into CASSLVPTVMMNTEAFF. Based on the CDR3 plus reference TRBV13 and TRBJ1-1, the full variable domain is AAGVIQSPRHLIKEKRETATLKCYPIPRHDTVYWYQQGPGQDPQFLISFYEKMQSDKGSIPDRFSAQQFSDYHSELNMSSLELGDSALYFCASSLVPTVMMNTEAFFGQGTRLTVV.

The rearrangement uses TRBV30 and TRBJ2-1; 11 positions agree with TRBD2. V was clipped by 2 bases and J by 9 bases; unmatched bases: 9. CDR1 and CDR2 (germline): GTSNPN, SVGIG (reference sequence). This CDR3 region has 15 residues. CDR3 in DNA: TGTGCCTGGAGTCTAGCGGGAGGCTCTGGGACTGAGCAGTTCTTC. Residues: CAWSLAGGSGTEQFF. The full variable domain, in which reference TRBV30 and TRBJ2-1 provide the parts outside the CDR3, is SQTIHQWPATLVQPVGSPLSLECTVEGTSNPNLYWYRQAAGRGLQLLFYSVGIGQISSEVPQNLSASRPQDRQFILSSKKLLLSDSGFYLCAWSLAGGSGTEQFFGPGTRLTVL.

The J gene is TRBJ2-3, the V gene TRBV6-4, with D possibly being TRBD1 (5 bases). CDR1 is MRHNA, CDR2 SNTAGT, per germline. V dropped 5 bases and J dropped 5 bases, with 14 bases sitting between them. The CDR3 extends over 14 amino acids. CDR3 nucleotides: TGTGCCAGCAGTCCTAGGGGCGACGGAGATACGCAGTATTTT. Translation: CASSPRGDGDTQYF.

The rearrangement uses TRBV28 and TRBJ2-7, with TRBD2 matching over 7 bases. The CDR3 has 15 amino acids. Germline CDR1 reads MDHEN; CDR2 reads SYDVKM. V shed 6 bases and J 1 base; nucleotides not matched to a gene: 9. The CDR3 reads CASSPGGFRSYEQYF. The CDR3 coding sequence is TGTGCCAGCAGCCCCGGGGGGTTTAGGTCCTACGAGCAGTACTTC.

The chain recombines TRBV7-2 with TRBJ2-7; 11 nucleotides align to TRBD2. Trimming cost V 1 base and J 7 bases; bases outside gene matches: 6. Germline V gene data show CDR1 as SGHTA and CDR2 as FQGNSA. The CDR3 extends over 15 amino acids. The chain's CDR3 is CASSLDLAGGGEQYF. DNA of the CDR3: TGTGCCAGCAGCTTAGATCTAGCGGGAGGCGGGGAGCAGTACTTC.

V gene TRBV27 combines with J gene TRBJ2-5; TRBD2 agrees at 8 bases. With 1 base clipped from V and 1 base from J, the junction kept 2 bases outside the gene matches. CDR1 and CDR2 from the germline V gene are MNHEY and SMNVEV (reference sequence). This CDR3 comprises 15 residues. Written as DNA, the CDR3 is TGTGCCAGCAGTTTATTTGCGGGGGGCCAAGAGACCCAGTACTTC. It is translated as CASSLFAGGQETQYF.

The chain links TRBV5-6 to TRBJ1-2; unclear D gene. The CDR3 consists of 15 residues. CDR1 is SGHDT, CDR2 YYEEEE, per germline. V was shortened by 2 bases and J by 5 bases, with 16 bases between the two germline ends. CDR3 nucleotides: TGTGCCAGCAGCTTCCCCGGGTCCTCTCAGTATGGCTACACCTTC. Amino acids: CASSFPGSSQYGYTF.

The J gene is TRBJ2-5, the V gene TRBV2; possibly TRBD1 for D (6 bases). Trimming took off 6 bases at V and 5 bases at J, with 10 bases between the two ends. Germline V lookup: CDR1 SNHLY, CDR2 FYNNEI. This CDR3 region has 12 residues. CDR3 sequence: CASRGDIETQYF. CDR3 DNA sequence: TGTGCCAGCAGAGGGGACATCGAGACCCAGTACTTC.

Worth noting for this clone: A read error may account for a junction end that differs from germline. The V gene is TRBV27, the J gene TRBJ2-5, with a weak D call TRBD2 (6 bases). The V gene's germline CDR1 is MNHEY and CDR2 SMNVEV (reference sequence). The CDR3 has 13 residues. This CDR3 reads CASGLRGQETQYF. DNA for the CDR3: TGTGCCAGCGGTTTGCGGGGCCAAGAGACCCAGTACTTC.

The chain carries TRBV5-1 and TRBJ2-3; perhaps TRBD2 as D (6 bases). Trimming took 4 bases from V and 1 from J, leaving 13 bases between them. CDR1 is SGHRS and CDR2 is YFSETQ in the germline V gene. The CDR3 spans 15 residues. The CDR3 spells CASSLGEVRTDTQYF. The CDR3 nucleotides read TGCGCCAGCAGCCTGGGGGAGGTTCGCACAGATACGCAGTATTTT. The full variable domain, completed using reference TRBV5-1 and TRBJ2-3, is KAGVTQTPRYLIKTRGQQVTLSCSPISGHRSVSWYQQTPGQGLQFLFEYFSETQRNKGNFPGRFSGRQFSNSRSEMNVSTLELGDSALYLCASSLGEVRTDTQYFGPGTRLTVL.